The 8 T cell receptor beta chains below all came from one sample that was sequenced in a study of blood T cell repertoires in COVID-19. Sequenced by immunoSEQ multiplex PCR; TCRdb stores in-frame clones only, minus some. The data hold about 480,000 clones, with about 88% observed a single time. Input material: peripheral blood. These receptors came from a man aged 18-30 years with COVID-19, enrolled during active disease.

This chain uses TRBV21-1 with TRBJ2-1; no check of the table's D call, TRBD2, against the DNA was made. TRBV21-1 has pseudogene status. This CDR3 is built from 14 residues. CDR3 in DNA: TGTGCCAGCAGCAAACTGAGCTCCTACAATGAGCAGTTCTTC. Encoded protein: CASSKLSSYNEQFF.

The chain links TRBV5-5 to TRBJ1-6; D possibly corresponds to TRBD1 (5 bases). The V end was cut by 0 bases, the J end by 4 bases, with 14 bases between. CDR1 SGHKS and CDR2 YYEKEE come from the germline V gene (reference sequence). The CDR3 extends over 17 amino acids. The CDR3 sequence is CASSLEDHRIYNSPLHF. For the CDR3, the DNA is TGTGCCAGCAGCTTGGAGGATCACAGGATTTATAATTCACCCCTCCACTTT.

This clone was seen a few times. This chain joins TRBV5-6 and TRBJ1-5; no clear D gene. V was cut by 4 bases and J by 3 bases, with 5 bases left in between. From germline, CDR1 is SGHDT and CDR2 YYEEEE. This CDR3 is 12 amino acids long. The CDR3 loop is CASSQANQPQHF. CDR3 nucleotide sequence: TGTGCCAGCAGCCAGGCCAATCAGCCCCAGCATTTT.

V gene TRBV2 combines with J gene TRBJ2-1, with TRBD2 matching 7 bases. This CDR3 is built from 14 residues. Germline V gives CDR1 SNHLY, CDR2 FYNNEI. V lost 5 bases to trimming and J lost 6 bases; unmatched junction nucleotides: 7. The CDR3 region is CASSKGLTINEQFF. The CDR3, as DNA: TGTGCCAGCAGTAAGGGACTAACAATCAATGAGCAGTTCTTC.

As to this clone: The identical CDR3 is also encoded by other nucleotide sequences in the sample. V and J are TRBV11-1 and TRBJ2-7; TRBD2 matches 12 bases. Germline V lookup: CDR1 SGHAT, CDR2 FQDESV (reference sequence). The V and J ends lost 4 bases and 4 bases, in that order; junction bases with no gene match: 2. CDR3 length: 14 residues. The CDR3 DNA follows: TGTGCCAGCAGCTCCGGGACTAGCGGGTACGAGCAGTACTTC. Its translation is CASSSGTSGYEQYF.

This clone was observed a few times. The V call is TRBV5-4, the J call TRBJ2-1; 10 nucleotides line up with TRBD2. The germline V gene has CDR1 SGHNT and CDR2 YYREEE (reference sequence). This CDR3 contains 15 residues. V was pared by 3 bases and J by 7 bases, with 7 bases of the junction left unmatched. The chain's CDR3 is CASSSGAGGPNEQFF. The CDR3 DNA is TGTGCCAGCAGCTCGGGAGCGGGGGGGCCTAATGAGCAGTTCTTC. Using reference TRBV5-4 and TRBJ2-1 for the parts outside the CDR3, the full variable domain is ETGVTQSPTHLIKTRGQQVTLRCSSQSGHNTVSWYQQALGQGPQFIFQYYREEENGRGNFPPRFSGLQFPNYSSELNVNALELDDSALYLCASSSGAGGPNEQFFGPGTRLTVL.

The chain joins TRBV10-2 to TRBJ2-7, with 7 bases matching TRBD2. This CDR3 has 14 residues. The germline V gene has CDR1 WSHSY and CDR2 SAAADI. Trimming at V came to 3 bases and at J to 3 bases, leaving 5 bases not matched to a gene. CDR3 nucleotide sequence: TGCGCCAGCAGTGATAGCGGGTGGGACTACGAGCAGTACTTC. Amino acids: CASSDSGWDYEQYF.

V gene TRBV19 combines with J gene TRBJ2-7; 7 nucleotides agree with TRBD1. V was pared by 0 bases and J by 3 bases, with 5 bases of the junction left unmatched. Germline loops: CDR1 LNHDA, CDR2 SQIVND (reference sequence). This CDR3 spans 15 amino acids. The chain's CDR3 is CASSIDRRDSYEQYF. DNA for the CDR3: TGTGCCAGTAGTATAGACCGACGGGACAGCTACGAGCAGTACTTC.